The present entry profiles one T cell receptor (beta chain) with its context. Antigen: not known. Trimming removed 0 bases from V and 10 bases from J, with 12 bases in between. Germline assignment: CDR1 SGHVS and CDR2 FNYEAQ. The CDR3 has 13 amino acids. The data are from a study of T-cell reconstitution after alpha-beta-depleted transplantation in children. Overall study findings and caveats: Reports say that about two months after transplant, the alpha-beta T cells came out of several hundred graft clones that had expanded. High day-60 TCRbeta diversity in some patients came from surviving recipient T cells and thymic progenitors. Hyperexpanded clones declined; after one year, newly produced T cells mostly supplied diversity.

During its preparation, the TCRbeta library received unique molecular identifiers. TCRdb reanalysed the PCR reads using MiXCR and keeps one entry per CDR3 protein. The sample has roughly 50,000 distinct CDR3 sequences; roughly 45% are singletons. The material sequenced was PBMCs, mostly from graft donor cells, taken 360 days after TCRalphabeta/CD19-depleted stem cell transplant. The receptor was isolated from a male patient between 10 and 17 years old who had a stem cell transplant for acute lymphoblastic leukemia, so the T cells may come from the graft donor. The chain has TRBV7-6 and TRBJ1-1, with D uncertain. The CDR3 sequence: CASSLAKGKVAFF. In nucleotides, the CDR3 is TGTGCCAGCAGCTTAGCAAAGGGAAAGGTAGCTTTCTTT.